This T cell receptor (beta chain) was profiled in a study of blood T cell repertoires in COVID-19. On the study more broadly: COVID-19 samples from acute and convalescent phases originated in the United States, Italy and Spain.

Sequenced by immunoSEQ multiplex PCR; TCRdb stores in-frame clones only, minus some. The data contain about 120,000 clones, 90% of them singletons. Sequencing used peripheral blood. The clonotype originates from a woman aged 60-75 years with COVID-19, enrolled during active disease.

This chain's CDR3 is CASSLGGGVSYEQYF. The CDR3, as DNA: TGTGCCAGCAGCTTAGGAGGTGGCGTGTCCTACGAGCAGTACTTC. V and J are TRBV5-8 and TRBJ2-7, with D possibly TRBD2 on 5 matching bases. Trimming took off 2 bases at V and 1 base at J, with 13 bases between the two ends. This CDR3 is 15 amino acids long. From germline, CDR1 is SGHTS and CDR2 YDEGEE.